These 4 T cell receptor beta chains came from one sample sequenced in a study of CD8 T cells in Susac syndrome. RNA was extracted with the RNeasy kit, and a quantity of roughly 0.5 to 1 ug was reverse transcribed using random hexamers. TCRdb fed the immunoSEQ multiplex PCR reads into MiXCR, producing one record per CDR3 protein. The top ten clones hold about 0.07% of a sample with 200,000 to 300,000 distinct CDR3 sequences, around 93% of them seen once. What was sequenced was CD4+ T cells from PBMCs. These receptors all stem from a human donor with multiple sclerosis.

The chain is built from TRBV4-1 and TRBJ1-4; D remains unclear. V was cut by 4 bases and J by 8 bases, with 20 bases left in between. CDR3 length: 16 residues. The germline gives CDR1 MGHRA, CDR2 YSYEKL. For the CDR3, the DNA is TGCGCCAGCAGCCGCGGTATTTCAGGCACAAGGGAAAAACTGTTTTTT. It translates to CASSRGISGTREKLFF.

The rearrangement uses TRBV27 and TRBJ2-2; TRBD2 matches 8 bases. With 6 bases clipped from V and 0 bases from J, the junction kept 6 bases outside the gene matches. CDR1 MNHEY and CDR2 SMNVEV come from the germline V gene (reference sequence). The CDR3 extends over 16 amino acids. CDR3 sequence reads: CASSPKRGTNTGELFF. The CDR3 nucleotides read TGTGCCAGCAGCCCGAAGCGGGGGACGAACACCGGGGAGCTGTTTTTT.

The CDR3 reads CSVLGGNTEAFF. The CDR3 bases are TGCAGCGTGTTAGGGGGGAACACTGAAGCTTTCTTT. This chain connects TRBV29-1 to TRBJ1-1; D perhaps matches TRBD1 (6 bases). The germline CDR1 and CDR2 sequences are SQVTM and ANQGSEA. The CDR3 spans 12 residues. V was trimmed by 6 bases and J by 1 base, leaving 9 bases between them.

The V gene is TRBV20-1, the J gene TRBJ1-5; 9 bases align to TRBD1. Trimming took 6 bases from V and 7 from J; bases not matched to a gene: 10. This CDR3 is built from 14 residues. Germline CDR1 DFQATT, CDR2 SNEGSKA (reference sequence). The CDR3 nucleotides are TGCAGTGCCCAGCCGACAGGGGGTGGGCAGCCCCAGCATTTT. Translating it yields CSAQPTGGGQPQHF.